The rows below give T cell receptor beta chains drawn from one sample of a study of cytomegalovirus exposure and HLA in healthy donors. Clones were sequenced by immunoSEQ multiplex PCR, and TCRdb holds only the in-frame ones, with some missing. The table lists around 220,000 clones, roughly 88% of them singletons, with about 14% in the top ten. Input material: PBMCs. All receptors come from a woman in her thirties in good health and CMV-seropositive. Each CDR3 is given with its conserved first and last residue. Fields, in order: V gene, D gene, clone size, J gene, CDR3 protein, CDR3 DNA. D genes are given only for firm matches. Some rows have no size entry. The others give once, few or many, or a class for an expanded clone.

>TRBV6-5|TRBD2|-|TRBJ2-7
CASTSIAGTYEQYF
TGTGCCAGCACATCTATAGCGGGAACCTACGAGCAGTACTTC
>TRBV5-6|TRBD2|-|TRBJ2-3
CASSLLLAGIDTQYF
TGTGCCAGCAGCTTGTTGTTAGCGGGTATAGATACGCAGTATTTT
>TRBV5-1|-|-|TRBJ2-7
CASSYSGGYEQYF
TGCGCCAGCAGCTACTCAGGGGGGTACGAGCAGTACTTC
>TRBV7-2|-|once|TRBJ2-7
CASSLIRGNEQYF
TGTGCCAGCAGCTTAATCCGGGGCAACGAGCAGTACTTC
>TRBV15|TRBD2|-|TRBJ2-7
CATSSRLAGGDEQYF
TGTGCCACCAGCTCGCGACTAGCGGGAGGAGACGAGCAGTACTTC
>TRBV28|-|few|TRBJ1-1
CASSLSWTKAFF
TGTGCCAGCAGTTTAAGCTGGACGAAAGCTTTCTTT
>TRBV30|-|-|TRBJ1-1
CAWTPLDKNTEAFF
TGTGCCTGGACCCCTTTAGACAAGAACACTGAAGCTTTCTTT
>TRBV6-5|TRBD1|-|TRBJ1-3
CASSRTGLYGNTIYF
TGTGCCAGCAGCCGGACAGGGCTTTACGGAAACACCATATATTTT
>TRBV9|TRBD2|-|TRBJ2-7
CASSETSGSYEQYF
TGTGCCAGCAGCGAGACTAGCGGGAGTTACGAGCAGTACTTC
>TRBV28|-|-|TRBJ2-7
CASSIWVGEQYF
TGTGCCAGCAGTATATGGGTTGGCGAGCAGTACTTC
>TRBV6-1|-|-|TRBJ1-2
CASSARRRGRVYGYTF
TGTGCCAGCAGTGCGCGACGAAGGGGCAGGGTTTACGGCTACACCTTC
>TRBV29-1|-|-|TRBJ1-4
CSVEEGRNEKLFF
TGCAGCGTTGAAGAGGGGAGAAATGAAAAACTGTTTTTT
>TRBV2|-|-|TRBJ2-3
CASSEAQVDGTDTQYF
TGTGCCAGCAGTGAAGCGCAAGTGGATGGCACAGATACGCAGTATTTT
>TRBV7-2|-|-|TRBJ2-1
CASSPDVGAYNEQFF
TGTGCCAGCAGCCCAGATGTGGGGGCCTACAATGAGCAGTTCTTC
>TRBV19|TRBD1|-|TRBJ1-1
CASSDRGLSEAFF
TGTGCCAGTAGTGACAGGGGTCTGTCTGAAGCTTTCTTT
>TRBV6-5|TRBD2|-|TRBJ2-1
CASRMTSGIRDEQFF
TGTGCCAGCAGGATGACTAGCGGGATTCGGGATGAGCAGTTCTTC
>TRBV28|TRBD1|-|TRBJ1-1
CASKDRDRVDAFF
TGTGCCAGCAAAGACCGGGACAGGGTTGATGCTTTCTTT
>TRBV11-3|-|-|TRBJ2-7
CASSAHYEQYF
TGTGCCAGCAGCGCCCACTACGAGCAGTACTTC
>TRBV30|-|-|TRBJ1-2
CAWSVLSSGGGYTF
TGTGCCTGGAGTGTACTTTCGTCTGGGGGCGGCTACACCTTC
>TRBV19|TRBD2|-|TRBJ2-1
CASSILAGGPQEQFF
TGTGCCAGTAGTATTCTAGCGGGAGGGCCCCAAGAGCAGTTCTTC
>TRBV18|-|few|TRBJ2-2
CASSPPNTGELFF
TGTGCCAGCTCACCACCGAACACCGGGGAGCTGTTTTTT
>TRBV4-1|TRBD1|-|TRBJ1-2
CASSPIERGGRPNYGYTF
TGCGCCAGCAGCCCCATAGAGAGAGGGGGCCGGCCTAACTATGGCTACACCTTC
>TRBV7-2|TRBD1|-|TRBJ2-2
CASSRSQGANTGELFF
TGTGCCAGCAGCCGGTCGCAGGGGGCAAACACCGGGGAGCTGTTTTTT
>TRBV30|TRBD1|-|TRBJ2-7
CAWSVRGLGQYF
TGTGCCTGGAGTGTTAGGGGGCTTGGGCAGTACTTC
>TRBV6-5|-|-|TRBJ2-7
CASSDMDDEQYF
TGTGCCAGCAGTGACATGGATGACGAGCAGTACTTC
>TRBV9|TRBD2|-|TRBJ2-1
CASSAAGVGYNEQFF
TGTGCCAGCAGCGCAGCGGGAGTGGGTTACAATGAGCAGTTCTTC
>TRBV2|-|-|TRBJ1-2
CASSEALRVANYGYTF
TGTGCCAGCAGTGAAGCGCTTCGGGTGGCTAACTATGGCTACACCTTC
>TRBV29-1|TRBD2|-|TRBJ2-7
CSVEAGGSYEQYF
TGCAGCGTTGAAGCGGGAGGGTCCTACGAGCAGTACTTC
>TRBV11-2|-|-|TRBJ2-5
CASSSPRDGKAETQYF
TGTGCCAGCAGCTCCCCTAGGGACGGGAAGGCAGAGACCCAGTACTTC
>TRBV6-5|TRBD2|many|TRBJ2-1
CASSRGTSGDNEQFF
TGTGCCAGCAGTCGCGGGACTAGCGGGGACAATGAGCAGTTCTTC
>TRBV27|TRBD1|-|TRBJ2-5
CASSIDRARVIETQYF
TGTGCCAGCAGTATAGACAGGGCCAGGGTAATAGAGACCCAGTACTTC
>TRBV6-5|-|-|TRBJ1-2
CATLGGDGYTF
TGTGCCACCCTTGGGGGGGATGGCTACACCTTC
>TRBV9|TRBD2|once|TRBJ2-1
CASSSAGGEQFF
TGTGCCAGCAGCTCTGCGGGGGGAGAGCAGTTCTTC
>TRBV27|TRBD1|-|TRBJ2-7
CASSFKGQTLYEQYF
TGTGCCAGCAGTTTCAAGGGACAGACCTTATACGAGCAGTACTTC
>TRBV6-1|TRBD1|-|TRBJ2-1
CASRSTGSGLNEQFF
TGTGCCAGCAGATCGACAGGGTCCGGGTTAAATGAGCAGTTCTTC
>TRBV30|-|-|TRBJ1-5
CAWSVSRTGSNQPQHF
TGTGCCTGGAGTGTATCTAGAACAGGTAGCAATCAGCCCCAGCATTTT
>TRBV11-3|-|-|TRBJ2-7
CASSPTGSYEQYF
TGTGCCAGCAGCCCGACGGGCAGCTACGAGCAGTACTTC
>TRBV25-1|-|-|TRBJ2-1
CASSEIGSDEQFF
TGTGCCAGCAGTGAAATCGGGAGCGATGAGCAGTTCTTC
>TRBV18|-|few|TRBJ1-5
CASSPGGRSNQPQHF
TGTGCCAGCTCACCGGGGGGGCGTAGCAATCAGCCCCAGCATTTT
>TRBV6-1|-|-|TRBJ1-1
CASQRGGVAEAFF
TGTGCCAGCCAGAGGGGTGGAGTGGCTGAAGCTTTCTTT
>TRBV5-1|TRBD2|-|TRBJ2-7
CASSPKNSGSGYEQYF
TGCGCCAGCAGCCCGAAGAATAGCGGGAGTGGGTACGAGCAGTACTTC
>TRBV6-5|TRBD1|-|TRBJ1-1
CASLTGGGTEAFF
TGTGCCAGTTTAACAGGGGGCGGAACTGAAGCTTTCTTT
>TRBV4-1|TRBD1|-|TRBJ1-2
CASSPTQGRGDGYTF
TGCGCCAGCAGCCCGACACAGGGGCGGGGGGATGGCTACACCTTC
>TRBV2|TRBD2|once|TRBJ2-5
CASSNGLAGGQETQYF
TGTGCCAGCAGTAACGGACTAGCGGGGGGTCAAGAGACCCAGTACTTC
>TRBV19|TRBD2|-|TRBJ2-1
CASRKGGDAGGGEQFF
TGTGCCAGTAGAAAGGGAGGGGACGCGGGAGGGGGTGAGCAGTTCTTC
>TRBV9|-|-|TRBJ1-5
CASSVAGADNQPQHF
TGTGCCAGCAGCGTAGCTGGGGCGGACAATCAGCCCCAGCATTTT
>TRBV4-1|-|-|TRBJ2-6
CASSQNEMTGANVLTF
TGCGCCAGCAGCCAAAACGAAATGACTGGGGCCAACGTCCTGACTTTC
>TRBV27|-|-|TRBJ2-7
CASSFSNRGGQYF
TGTGCCAGCAGTTTCTCGAACAGGGGGGGGCAGTACTTC